This T cell receptor beta chain was recovered during a study of control samples from healthy donors and cancer patients. The table came from immunoSEQ multiplex PCR; TCRdb's copy has only in-frame clones and leaves some out. The profile shows about 120,000 clones, around 87% of them singletons. V was clipped by 4 bases and J by 7 bases, with 14 bases between them. Germline V gives CDR1 WNHNN, CDR2 SYGVQD (reference sequence). The CDR3 spans 14 residues. This rearrangement joins TRBV10-1 to TRBJ1-5; perhaps TRBD1 as D (6 bases). The receptor comes from a man aged 25-45 years in good health. Sample: blood. In nucleotides, the CDR3 is TGCGCCAGCAGTGGAGGGGGACCAGGGCAGCCCCAGCATTTT. It specifies CASSGGGPGQPQHF.